This is a list of T cell receptor beta chains from one sample in a study of T cell responses to AZD1222 COVID-19 vaccine. Method: immunoSEQ multiplex PCR; TCRdb's copy keeps in-frame clones and lacks some. The table lists 150,000 to 200,000 clones, approximately 90% of them singletons, with 6.1% in the top ten. The sample in question was peripheral blood, obtained on day 0 of AZD1222 vaccination. These receptors were collected from an adult in good health. CDR3s include the opening cysteine and the closing phenylalanine or tryptophan. Each record gives: D gene, clone size, J gene, V gene, CDR3 protein, CDR3 DNA. D genes are given only for firm matches. The size of a clone is reported for some rows only, either as once, few or many, or as a class for expanded clones.

NA,NA,TRBJ2-5,TRBV12-3/TRBV12-4,CASSEQIEETQYF,TGTGCCAGCAGTGAACAAATAGAAGAGACCCAGTACTTC
NA,NA,TRBJ2-3,TRBV2,CASSEQGTDTQYF,TGTGCCAGCAGTGAGCAGGGGACAGATACGCAGTATTTT
NA,NA,TRBJ1-1,TRBV28,CASSLMPTPTEAFF,TGTGCCAGCAGTTTAATGCCGACACCTACTGAAGCTTTCTTT
TRBD1,few,TRBJ1-4,TRBV3-1/TRBV3-2,CASSPWTGTNEKLFF,TGTGCCAGCAGCCCCTGGACAGGGACTAATGAAAAACTGTTTTTT
NA,NA,TRBJ1-6,TRBV18,CASSLESGSSYNSPLHF,TGTGCCAGCTCACTGGAAAGCGGGAGCTCCTATAATTCACCCCTCCACTTT
TRBD2,NA,TRBJ2-7,TRBV24-1,CATSDPSGPSYEQYF,TGTGCCACCAGTGACCCTAGCGGGCCCTCCTACGAGCAGTACTTC
NA,NA,TRBJ2-3,TRBV6-1,CASSDRDPRDF,TGTGCCAGCAGTGACCGGGACCCTAGGGATTTT
TRBD1,NA,TRBJ1-2,TRBV12-3/TRBV12-4,CASSLDRVHGYTF,TGTGCCAGCAGTTTGGACAGGGTACATGGCTACACCTTC
TRBD2,few,TRBJ2-1,TRBV7-7,CASSLGSGRGVKEQFF,TGTGCCAGCAGCCTGGGGAGCGGGAGGGGGGTCAAAGAGCAGTTCTTC
NA,NA,TRBJ2-2,TRBV19,CASSIRTTGYSNTGELFF,TGTGCCAGTAGTATACGTACTACAGGGTACTCCAACACCGGGGAGCTGTTTTTT
TRBD2,NA,TRBJ2-7,TRBV7-9,CASSLAGGGLSYEQYF,TGTGCCAGCAGCTTAGCGGGCGGGGGACTCTCCTACGAGCAGTACTTC
NA,NA,TRBJ2-5,TRBV5-1,CASSLPAGQETQYF,TGCGCCAGCAGCTTGCCGGCAGGCCAAGAGACCCAGTACTTC
NA,once,TRBJ2-3,TRBV5-4,CASSLKRDADTQYF,TGTGCCAGCAGCTTGAAAAGGGACGCAGATACGCAGTATTTT
NA,NA,TRBJ2-7,TRBV10-3,CAISEGGGTSLTYEQYF,TGTGCCATCAGTGAGGGGGGGGGCACCTCACTTACCTACGAGCAGTACTTC
TRBD1,once,TRBJ1-5,TRBV27,CASSLGQGGDQPQHF,TGTGCCAGCAGTCTCGGACAGGGTGGCGATCAGCCCCAGCATTTT
TRBD1,NA,TRBJ1-6,TRBV18,CASSWGQGVDNSPLHF,TGTGCCAGCTCATGGGGACAGGGTGTCGATAATTCACCCCTCCACTTT
NA,NA,TRBJ1-2,TRBV19,CASRGEGNNYGYTF,TGTGCCAGTAGAGGAGAGGGGAATAACTATGGCTACACCTTC